The 13 T cell receptor beta chains below come from one sample, sequenced in a study of CD8+CD57+ T cells in acquired aplastic anemia. TCR beta VDJ and CDR3 profiling used genomic DNA as template. Using its own MiXCR run on the reads, TCRdb lists one record per CDR3 protein. Of about 71,000 distinct CDR3 sequences listed, approximately 54% are singletons. Sequencing used sorted CD4+, CD8+, or CD8+CD57+ T cells (not recorded which) from PBMCs. The receptors were sampled from a human donor in good health, serving as a control.

This clonotype came up a few times. CDR3 region: CASSFPTGSTDTQYF. In DNA form, the CDR3 reads TGTGCCAGCAGCTTTCCGACAGGTAGCACAGATACGCAGTATTTT. The rearrangement joins TRBV5-5 to TRBJ2-3; weak D call: TRBD1 (6 bases). This CDR3 has 15 residues. From germline, CDR1 is SGHKS and CDR2 YYEKEE (reference sequence). Trimming removed 2 bases at V and 0 bases at J, with 10 bases between.

This clonotype was seen ten or more times. The CDR3 here is CASRKISKTQGITYENYGYTF. The CDR3 DNA reads TGTGCCAGCAGAAAGATTTCGAAAACGCAGGGAATTACCTATGAGAACTATGGCTACACCTTC. The rearrangement joins TRBV7-7 to TRBJ1-2; possibly TRBD1 for D (5 bases). V was shortened by 6 bases and J by 2 bases, with 34 bases between the two germline ends. Germline CDR1 reads SSHAT; CDR2 reads FNYEAQ (reference sequence). The CDR3 loop spans 21 amino acids.

This clonotype was counted once. The junction shows a germline mismatch at one end, possibly a read error. This rearrangement joins TRBV6-1 to TRBJ1-2, with D unresolved. There are 14 residues in the CDR3. Germline V lookup: CDR1 MNHNS, CDR2 SASEGT. The CDR3 bases are TGTGCCAGCAGCGAAGCCGGGTCCAGCGATGGCTACACCTTC. Its translation is CASSEAGSSDGYTF.

This clonotype was observed a few times. The chain joins TRBV24-1 to TRBJ2-5; TRBD2 is a possible D gene (6 bases). The CDR3 loop spans 13 amino acids. V was shortened by 3 bases and J by 5 bases, with 9 bases between the two germline ends. The germline CDR1 and CDR2 sequences are KGHDR and SFDVKD. The CDR3 loop reads CATSDGGRETQYF. CDR3 coding DNA: TGTGCCACCAGTGATGGAGGGAGGGAGACCCAGTACTTC.

The chain links TRBV10-2 to TRBJ1-6; no clear D. The CDR3 loop spans 13 amino acids. Trimming took off 9 bases at V and 0 bases at J, with 6 bases between the two ends. Germline V lookup: CDR1 WSHSY, CDR2 SAAADI. The CDR3 region is CARGSSYNSPLHF. The CDR3 DNA reads TGCGCCAGGGGGAGCTCCTATAATTCACCCCTCCACTTT.

This clonotype showed up many times. The chain couples TRBV4-1 to TRBJ2-1; no reliable D call. Trimming removed 1 base from V and 10 bases from J, with 17 bases in between. This CDR3 has 15 amino acids. Germline V lookup: CDR1 MGHRA, CDR2 YSYEKL. In nucleotides, the CDR3 is TGCGCCAGCAGCCAAGTTACCCCGGTTGCCCCGGAGCAGTTCTTC. This codes for CASSQVTPVAPEQFF.

The genes are TRBV20-1 and TRBJ1-5, with D unclear. CDR3 size: 13 residues. Germline V gene sequence: CDR1 DFQATT, CDR2 SNEGSKA (reference sequence). Trimming left V 4 bases short and J 0 bases short, with 7 bases between. This chain's CDR3 is CSAKTVSNQPQHF. CDR3 in DNA: TGCAGTGCTAAGACGGTTAGCAATCAGCCCCAGCATTTT.

The chain employs TRBV5-1 and TRBJ2-7; D is perhaps TRBD2 (5 bases). Germline V lookup: CDR1 SGHRS, CDR2 YFSETQ. The germline V and J ends were trimmed by 3 bases and 3 bases, with 16 bases remaining between them. The CDR3 has 15 residues. The CDR3 region is CASSSPTQRVYEQYF. CDR3 DNA: TGCGCCAGCAGCTCTCCGACCCAGAGGGTCTACGAGCAGTACTTC.

This clonotype was picked up many times. The chain links TRBV24-1 to TRBJ2-1; 8 nucleotides agree with TRBD1. The germline V gene has CDR1 KGHDR and CDR2 SFDVKD. CDR3 size: 16 residues. With V trimmed by 4 bases and J by 4 bases, 8 bases remained unmatched. CDR3: CATSEQDRGYYNEQFF. The CDR3 DNA sequence: TGTGCCACCAGTGAACAAGACAGGGGCTATTACAATGAGCAGTTCTTC.

This clonotype was observed at least ten times. The chain joins TRBV19 to TRBJ2-2; TRBD1 agrees at 9 bases. Germline CDR1 reads LNHDA; CDR2 reads SQIVND (reference sequence). With V trimmed by 6 bases and J by 2 bases, 4 bases remained unmatched. The length of the CDR3 is 15 residues. CDR3: CASSWTGDNTGELFF. As DNA, the CDR3 is TGTGCCAGTAGCTGGACAGGGGACAACACCGGGGAGCTGTTTTTT. The full variable domain, completed using reference TRBV19 and TRBJ2-2, is DGGITQSPKYLFRKEGQNVTLSCEQNLNHDAMYWYRQDPGQGLRLIYYSQIVNDFQKGDIAEGYSVSREKKESFPLTVTSAQKNPTAFYLCASSWTGDNTGELFFGEGSRLTVL.

Details on this clonotype: The junction departs from germline at one end; a sequencing error may be responsible. The chain recombines TRBV13 with TRBJ1-1; TRBD1 agrees at 9 bases. The CDR3 totals 14 residues. The germline gives CDR1 PRHDT, CDR2 FYEKMQ (reference sequence). CDR3 loop: CASRKDRGFTEAYF. The CDR3, as DNA: TGTGCCAGCAGGAAAGACAGGGGGTTCACTGAAGCTTACTTT.

This clonotype was seen a handful of times. The rearrangement links TRBV11-1 to TRBJ2-3; the match to TRBD1 covers 8 bases. The CDR3 loop spans 15 amino acids. After removal of 5 bases from V and 0 bases from J, the junction contained 4 bases not matched to a gene. Looked up from germline, CDR1 is SGHAT and CDR2 is FQDESV (reference sequence). For the CDR3, the DNA is TGTGCCAGCAGCGAGCGGACAGGGAGCACAGATACGCAGTATTTT. It translates to CASSERTGSTDTQYF.

The chain uses TRBV4-3 and TRBJ1-6; 11 bases map to TRBD1. Trimming removed 4 bases from V and 9 bases from J; junction bases left unmatched: 11. The CDR3 consists of 17 residues. Germline values: CDR1 LGHNA, CDR2 YSLEER. CDR3: CASSRGQGARVSSPLHF. In DNA form, the CDR3 reads TGCGCCAGCAGCCGCGGACAGGGGGCGAGGGTATCTTCACCCCTCCACTTT.